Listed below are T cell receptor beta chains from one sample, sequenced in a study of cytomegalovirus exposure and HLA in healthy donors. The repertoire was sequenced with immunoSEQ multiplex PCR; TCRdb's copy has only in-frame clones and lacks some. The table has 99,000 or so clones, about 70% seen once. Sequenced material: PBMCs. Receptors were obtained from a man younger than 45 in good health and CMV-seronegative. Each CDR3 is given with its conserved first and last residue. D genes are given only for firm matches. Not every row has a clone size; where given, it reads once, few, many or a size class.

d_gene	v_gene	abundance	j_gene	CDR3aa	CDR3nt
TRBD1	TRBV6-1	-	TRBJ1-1	CASRYTDRTNTEAFF	TGTGCCAGCAGATACACGGACAGGACGAACACTGAAGCTTTCTTT
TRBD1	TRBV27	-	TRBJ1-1	CASSLRPPGGGNTEAFF	TGTGCCAGCAGTTTAAGGCCCCCAGGGGGAGGCAACACTGAAGCTTTCTTT
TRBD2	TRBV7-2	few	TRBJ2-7	CASSLAVSSGRYEQYF	TGTGCCAGCAGCTTAGCGGTGTCTAGCGGTCGCTACGAGCAGTACTTC
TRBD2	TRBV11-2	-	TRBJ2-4	CASSPLPRELNIQYF	TGTGCCAGCAGCCCCCTCCCGCGGGAGTTAAACATTCAGTACTTC
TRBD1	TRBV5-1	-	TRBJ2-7	CASSTGQGRNYEQYF	TGCGCCAGCAGCACCGGACAGGGGCGGAACTACGAGCAGTACTTC
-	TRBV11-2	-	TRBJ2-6	CASSLDPTGLINVLTF	TGTGCCAGCAGCTTAGATCCGACAGGATTAATTAATGTCCTGACTTTC
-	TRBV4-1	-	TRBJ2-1	CASSQGPTGYNEQFF	TGCGCCAGCAGCCAAGGTCCTACGGGGTACAATGAGCAGTTCTTC
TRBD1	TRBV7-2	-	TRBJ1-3	CASSSGTGNRFSGNTIYF	TGTGCCAGCAGCTCCGGGACAGGGAACCGATTTTCTGGAAACACCATATATTTT
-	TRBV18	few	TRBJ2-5	CASSPGGNTKTQYF	TGTGCCAGCTCACCCGGGGGAAACACAAAGACCCAGTACTTC
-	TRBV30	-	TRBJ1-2	CAWSSRGISYGYTF	TGTGCCTGGAGCTCTCGGGGGATCAGCTATGGCTACACCTTC
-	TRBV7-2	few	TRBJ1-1	CASSTRGTYTEAFF	TGTGCCAGCAGCACTAGAGGGACATACACTGAAGCTTTCTTT
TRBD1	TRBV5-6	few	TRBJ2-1	CASSRTGEYNEQFF	TGTGCCAGCAGCCGGACAGGGGAATACAATGAGCAGTTCTTC
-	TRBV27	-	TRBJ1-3	CASSFRVGSGNTIYF	TGTGCCAGCAGTTTCAGGGTGGGTTCTGGAAACACCATATATTTT
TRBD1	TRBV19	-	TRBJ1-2	CASQFRQGGYGYTF	TGTGCCAGTCAATTTCGACAGGGCGGCTATGGCTACACCTTC
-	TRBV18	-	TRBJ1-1	CASSLPPGGMNTEAFF	TGTGCCAGCTCACTCCCTCCGGGGGGGATGAACACTGAAGCTTTCTTT
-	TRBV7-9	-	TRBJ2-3	CASSLGAGLTDTQYF	TGTGCCAGCAGCTTAGGGGCAGGGCTGACAGATACGCAGTATTTT
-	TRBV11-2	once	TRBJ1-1	CASSLARGMNTEAFF	TGTGCCAGCAGCTTAGCGCGGGGCATGAACACTGAAGCTTTCTTT
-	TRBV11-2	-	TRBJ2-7	CASSLNYEQYF	TGTGCCAGCAGCTTAAATTACGAGCAGTACTTC
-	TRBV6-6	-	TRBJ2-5	CASSRRLLQETQYF	TGTGCCAGCAGCCGACGACTACTTCAAGAGACCCAGTACTTC
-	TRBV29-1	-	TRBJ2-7	CSVESQGSEQYF	TGCAGCGTTGAATCGCAGGGGAGCGAGCAGTACTTC
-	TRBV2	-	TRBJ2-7	CASSAEYGGSYEQYF	TGTGCCAGCAGTGCGGAGTATGGAGGGTCCTACGAGCAGTACTTC
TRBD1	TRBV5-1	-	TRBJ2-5	CASSDGQGQETQYF	TGCGCCAGCAGCGATGGACAGGGTCAAGAGACCCAGTACTTC
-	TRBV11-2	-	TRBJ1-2	CASSLGESWGGRGYTF	TGTGCCAGCAGCTTAGGGGAGTCGTGGGGTGGGCGCGGCTACACCTTC
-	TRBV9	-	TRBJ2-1	CASSVGGESNEQFF	TGTGCCAGCAGCGTAGGGGGAGAAAGCAATGAGCAGTTCTTC
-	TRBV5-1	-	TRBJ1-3	CASSLTSSGGPELSTGNTIYF	TGCGCCAGCAGCTTAACAAGTTCGGGAGGACCCGAACTTTCCACCGGAAACACCATATATTTT
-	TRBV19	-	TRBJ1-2	CASSGPGGGIDYGYTF	TGTGCCAGTAGTGGCCCGGGAGGAGGAATAGACTATGGCTACACCTTC
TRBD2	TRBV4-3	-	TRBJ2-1	CASSQDPPAGGRVVRNEQFF	TGCGCCAGCAGCCAAGATCCCCCAGCGGGAGGGAGGGTTGTTAGGAATGAGCAGTTCTTC
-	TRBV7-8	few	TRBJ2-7	CASSPHYEQYF	TGTGCCAGCAGCCCCCACTACGAGCAGTACTTC
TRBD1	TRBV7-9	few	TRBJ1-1	CASSLGRRGQIRSEAFF	TGTGCCAGCAGCTTAGGGCGTAGGGGGCAGATAAGATCTGAAGCTTTCTTT
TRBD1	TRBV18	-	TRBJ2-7	CASSPDTGQGREQYF	TGTGCCAGCTCACCAGACACAGGACAGGGTCGCGAGCAGTACTTC
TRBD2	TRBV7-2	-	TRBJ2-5	CASSLASSGREETQYF	TGTGCCAGCAGCTTAGCATCCAGCGGGAGGGAAGAGACCCAGTACTTC
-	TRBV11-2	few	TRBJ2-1	CASSLVPRGDEQFF	TGTGCCAGCAGCTTAGTACCCAGGGGTGATGAGCAGTTCTTC
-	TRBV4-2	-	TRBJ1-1	CASSQVRQDLNTEAFF	TGTGCCAGCAGCCAGGTCCGACAGGACCTCAACACTGAAGCTTTCTTT
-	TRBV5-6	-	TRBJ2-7	CASRTSSYEQYF	TGTGCCAGCAGAACGAGCTCCTACGAGCAGTACTTC
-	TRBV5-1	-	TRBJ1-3	CASSLGSHLPRSGNTIYF	TGCGCCAGCAGCTTGGGTAGCCACCTACCGCGCTCTGGAAACACCATATATTTT
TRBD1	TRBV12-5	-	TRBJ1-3	CASGFPTGVVNTIYF	TGTGCTAGTGGTTTCCCGACAGGGGTTGTAAACACCATATATTTT
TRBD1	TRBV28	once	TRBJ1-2	CASSASTGYGYTF	TGTGCCAGCAGTGCCTCGACAGGGTATGGCTACACCTTC